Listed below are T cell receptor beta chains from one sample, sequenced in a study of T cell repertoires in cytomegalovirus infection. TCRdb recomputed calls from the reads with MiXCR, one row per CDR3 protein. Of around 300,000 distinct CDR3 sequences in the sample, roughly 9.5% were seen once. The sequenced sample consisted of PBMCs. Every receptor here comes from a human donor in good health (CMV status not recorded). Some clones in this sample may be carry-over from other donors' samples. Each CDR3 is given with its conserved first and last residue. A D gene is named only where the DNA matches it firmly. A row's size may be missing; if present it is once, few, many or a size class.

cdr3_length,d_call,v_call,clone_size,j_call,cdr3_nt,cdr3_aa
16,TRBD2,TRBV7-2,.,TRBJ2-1,TGTGCCAGCAGCTCGATTAGCGGGAGAGTTTACAATGAGCAGTTCTTC,CASSSISGRVYNEQFF
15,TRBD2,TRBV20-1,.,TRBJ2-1,TGCAGTGCTAAACTGGGTAGCGGGAGAGGCAATGAGCAGTTCTTC,CSAKLGSGRGNEQFF
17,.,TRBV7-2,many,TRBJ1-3,TGTGCCAGCAGCTTAGACGTAGGAACAAGGGCCCTAAACACCATATATTTT,CASSLDVGTRALNTIYF
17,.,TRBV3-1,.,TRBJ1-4,TGTGCCAGCAGCCATGGGGTATGGGGCGCAACTAATGAAAAACTGTTTTTT,CASSHGVWGATNEKLFF
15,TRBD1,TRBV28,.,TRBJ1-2,TGTGCCAGCAGCTCTGAGGACAGGCCCAACTATGGCTACACCTTC,CASSSEDRPNYGYTF
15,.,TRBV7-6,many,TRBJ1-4,TGTGCCAGCAGTCCCGAGCCAGTACTTAATGAAAAACTGTTTTTT,CASSPEPVLNEKLFF
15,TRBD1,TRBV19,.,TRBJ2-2,TGTGCCAGTAGTGACCAGGGGGTTAACACCGGGGAGCTGTTTTTT,CASSDQGVNTGELFF
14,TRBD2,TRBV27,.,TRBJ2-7,TGTGCCACCGGGACTAGCGGGAGCAGGTTAGAGCAGTACTTC,CATGTSGSRLEQYF
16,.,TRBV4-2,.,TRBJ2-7,TGTGCCAGCAGCCAAACTCCCCGGGGTAGCTCCTACGAGCAGTACTTC,CASSQTPRGSSYEQYF
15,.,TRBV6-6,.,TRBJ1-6,TGTGCCAGCAGTTACTCGAAGGCCCATAATTCACCCCTCCACTTT,CASSYSKAHNSPLHF
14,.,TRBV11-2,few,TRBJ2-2,TGTGCCAGCAGCCCGATGACAGTCACCGGGGAGCTGTTTTTT,CASSPMTVTGELFF
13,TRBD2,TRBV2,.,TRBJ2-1,TGTGCCAGCAGTGTGACTAGCGGGGGGACTCTATTCTTC,CASSVTSGGTLFF
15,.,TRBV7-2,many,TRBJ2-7,TGTGCCAGCAGCTTCCTGCGGGTAGGCTCCTACGAGCAGTACTTC,CASSFLRVGSYEQYF
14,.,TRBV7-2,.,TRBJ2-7,TGTGCCAGCAGCTTAGTGAACAGCAACTACGAGCAGTACTTC,CASSLVNSNYEQYF
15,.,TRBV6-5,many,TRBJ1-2,TGTGCCAGCAGCCCCAGCGGTGGGGGCGGCTATGGCTACACCTTC,CASSPSGGGGYGYTF
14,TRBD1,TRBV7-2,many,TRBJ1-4,TGTGCCAGCAGCCTACAGGGGGCGGAGGAAAAACTGTTTTTT,CASSLQGAEEKLFF
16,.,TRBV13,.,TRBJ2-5,TGTGCCAGCAGCTTAAGTGGGGACTTTAGCCAAGAGACCCAGTACTTC,CASSLSGDFSQETQYF
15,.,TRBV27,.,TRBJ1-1,TGTGCCAGCAGTCCGGGGACGGTGTTTGGCACTGAAGCTTTCTTT,CASSPGTVFGTEAFF
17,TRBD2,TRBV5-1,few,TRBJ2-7,TGCGCCAGCAGCTTGACGACTAGCGGGCTCCCTGGCCACGAGCAGTACTTC,CASSLTTSGLPGHEQYF
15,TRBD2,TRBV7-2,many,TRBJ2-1,TGTGCCAGCAGCTTAGTTGGGTTTCGGGAGGATGAGCAGTTCTTC,CASSLVGFREDEQFF
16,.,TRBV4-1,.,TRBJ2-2,TGCGCCAGCAGCCAAGGCGTCGGGGGGCGAACCGGGGAGCTGTTTTTT,CASSQGVGGRTGELFF
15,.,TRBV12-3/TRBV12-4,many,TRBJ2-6,TGTGCCAGCAGTTTGCTGGGGGCTGGGGCCAACGTCCTGACTTTC,CASSLLGAGANVLTF
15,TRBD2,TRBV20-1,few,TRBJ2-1,TGCAGTGCTAGAGATTGGACTAGCGGGAGCAATGAGCAGTTCTTC,CSARDWTSGSNEQFF
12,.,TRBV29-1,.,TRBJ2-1,TGCAGCGTTGATGGGGAGACATTTGAGCAGTTCTTC,CSVDGETFEQFF
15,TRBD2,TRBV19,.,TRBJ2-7,TGTGCCAGTAGTCAAACCGGGACTAGCGGGGTAGAGCAGTACTTC,CASSQTGTSGVEQYF